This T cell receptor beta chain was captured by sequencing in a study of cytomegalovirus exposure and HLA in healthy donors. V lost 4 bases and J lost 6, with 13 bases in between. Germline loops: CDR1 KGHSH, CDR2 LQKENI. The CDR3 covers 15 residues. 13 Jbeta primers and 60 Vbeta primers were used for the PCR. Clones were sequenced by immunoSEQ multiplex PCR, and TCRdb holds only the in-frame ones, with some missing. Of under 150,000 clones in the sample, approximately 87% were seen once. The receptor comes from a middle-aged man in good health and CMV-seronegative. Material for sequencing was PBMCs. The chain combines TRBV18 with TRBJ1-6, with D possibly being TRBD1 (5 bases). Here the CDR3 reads CASSLWGGVNSPLHF. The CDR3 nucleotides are TGTGCCAGCTCACTCTGGGGGGGGGTTAATTCACCCCTCCACTTT.